The clone carrying this T cell receptor (beta chain) is labeled as large. The data were obtained in a study of T cell repertoires in aging, cancer and after chemotherapy. CDR3 length: 15 residues. In germline, CDR1 is MNHNY, CDR2 SVGAGI (reference sequence). V was clipped by 2 bases and J by 0 bases, with 7 bases between them. Multiplex touch-down PCR with TRB-A/B primers amplified rearranged V-D-J TRB sequences. MiXCR was run by TCRdb on the multiplex PCR reads, yielding one entry per CDR3 protein. The repertoire holds some 1,500 distinct CDR3 sequences, with 23% as singletons. TCR beta rearrangements were amplified from peripheral blood genomic DNA.

Sequenced material: blood. The chain recombines TRBV6-6 with TRBJ2-2, with D unresolved. The sequence derives from a human donor with a blood cancer. This chain's CDR3 is CASSYTGPNTGELFF. In nucleotides, the CDR3 is TGTGCCAGCAGTTACACGGGTCCGAACACCGGGGAGCTGTTTTTT.